Reported below is one TCR beta chain. This record comes from a study of cytomegalovirus exposure and HLA in healthy donors. In germline, CDR1 is SGHKS, CDR2 YYEKEE (reference sequence). This CDR3 contains 15 residues. V was shortened by 4 bases and J by 3 bases, with 13 bases between the two germline ends. This PCR relied on a set of 60 Vbeta primers and 13 Jbeta primers. Profiled with immunoSEQ multiplex PCR; TCRdb holds only in-frame clones, not every one. The sample has under 200,000 clones; roughly four fifths are singletons. The chain combines TRBV5-5 with TRBJ1-4; the D is unclear. The receptor comes from a woman in her 50s in good health and CMV-seropositive. Sequenced: PBMCs. The CDR3 nucleotides are TGTGCCAGCAGCCCTTCGGGAGACTCTAATGAAAAACTGTTTTTT. Its translation: CASSPSGDSNEKLFF.